The 18 T cell receptor beta chains below come from one sample, sequenced in a study of identical twins. Via MiXCR, TCRdb re-called the 5' RACE reads, giving one row per CDR3 protein. The data hold roughly 770,000 distinct CDR3 sequences, with 15% to 20% observed a single time. A further study also used this sample, focusing on T cells expressing NK-cell markers.

The sequenced sample was PBMCs. The receptors originated from a woman between 18 and 30 years old in good health.

The chain has TRBV20-1 and TRBJ2-3; D unresolved. The germline V gene encodes CDR1 DFQATT and CDR2 SNEGSKA (reference sequence). The length of the CDR3 is 13 residues. V gave up 2 bases and J gave up 7 bases, with 13 bases separating them. The CDR3 DNA is TGCAGTGCTAGACAAAGACTGGACCATACGCAGTATTTT. It codes for CSARQRLDHTQYF.

The chain is built from TRBV6-2 or TRBV6-3 and TRBJ2-2, with TRBD2 identical over 8 bases. V lost 7 bases to trimming and J lost 4 bases; unmatched junction nucleotides: 8. Germline CDR1 reads MNHEY; CDR2 reads SVGEGT. There are 15 residues in the CDR3. The CDR3 DNA reads as TGTGCCAGCACCATAGGGACTAGACGCACCGGGGAGCTGTTTTTT. It encodes CASTIGTRRTGELFF.

The chain couples TRBV6-5 to TRBJ2-2; a weak D match, TRBD1 (5 bases). The germline CDR1 and CDR2 sequences are MNHEY and SVGAGI. The ends were cut back, 1 base at V and 6 bases at J, with 9 bases in the middle. This CDR3 has 14 residues. This CDR3 is CASSYLGVSGELFF. In nucleotides, the CDR3 is TGTGCCAGCAGTTACTTAGGGGTCTCCGGGGAGCTGTTTTTT.

As concerns this clonotype: An end of the junction differs from the germline gene, which may be a read error. The chain has TRBV20-1 and TRBJ2-7, with D unclear. The CDR3 length is 14 residues. CDR1 is DFQATT, CDR2 SNEGSKA, per germline (reference sequence). This CDR3 reads CSARAWTGSYEQYF. The CDR3 bases are TGCAGTGCGAGAGCTTGGACGGGCTCCTACGAGCAGTACTTC.

This clonotype was picked up a small number of times. The gene calls are TRBV5-1 and TRBJ2-3, with D tentatively TRBD1 (5 bases). Trimming left V 3 bases short and J 1 base short, with 12 bases between. Germline CDR1 is SGHRS and CDR2 is YFSETQ. The CDR3 sequence is 15 residues long. This CDR3 is CASSSSIGGTDTQYF. In DNA form, the CDR3 reads TGCGCCAGCAGCTCCAGCATAGGGGGCACAGATACGCAGTATTTT.

The genes are TRBV4-2 and TRBJ2-7; 8 nucleotides line up with TRBD2. From germline, CDR1 is LGHNA and CDR2 YNFKEQ. The CDR3 sequence is 14 residues long. The junction had 9 bases not matched to a gene; V was cut back by 4 bases and J by 7 bases. The CDR3, as DNA: TGTGCCAGCAGCCTACTAGCGGAATCGAGGGAGCAGTACTTC. Translating gives CASSLLAESREQYF.

The sample holds a few counts of this clonotype. This rearrangement joins TRBV10-1 to TRBJ2-1; the match to TRBD2 covers 9 bases. J gave up 5 bases and V 0 bases, and 5 bases lay outside the gene matches. The CDR3 spans 16 residues. Germline assignment: CDR1 WNHNN and CDR2 SYGVQD (reference sequence). Written as DNA, the CDR3 is TGCGCCAGCAGTGAGTCGTTGAGCGGGGGGAACAATGAGCAGTTCTTC. As protein: CASSESLSGGNNEQFF.

This clonotype came up a few times. The CDR3, as DNA: TGCAGCGCCACAGGGCTCGGGACTAAAAACATTCAGTACTTC. This translates into CSATGLGTKNIQYF. The chain has TRBV29-1 and TRBJ2-4; the D call may be TRBD1 or TRBD2 (6 bases each). CDR1 is SQVTM, CDR2 ANQGSEA, per germline. The CDR3 is 14 amino acids. V shed 7 bases and J shed 4 bases, with 17 bases lying between them.

The chain couples TRBV5-4 to TRBJ2-7; 9 bases align to TRBD1. CDR1 and CDR2 (germline): SGHNT, YYREEE (reference sequence). This CDR3 has 16 residues. With V trimmed by 4 bases and J by 1 base, 9 bases remained unmatched. In DNA, the CDR3 is TGTGCCAGCAGCCGGAGGGTGGGGACAGGGTCCTACGAGCAGTACTTC. This translates into CASSRRVGTGSYEQYF.

V is TRBV5-1 and J is TRBJ2-3, with D possibly TRBD2 on 5 matching bases. CDR1 SGHRS and CDR2 YFSETQ come from the germline V gene. Trimming cost V 4 bases and J 5 bases, with 14 bases left between them. The CDR3 spans 14 residues. The CDR3 DNA is TGCGCCAGCAGCCGGTTACGAGAGGGAGATACGCAGTATTTT. Translation gives CASSRLREGDTQYF.

V and J are TRBV27 and TRBJ2-7, with D unresolved. The V end lost 6 bases, the J end lost 3 bases, and 12 bases lay between the germline ends. Germline V gives CDR1 MNHEY, CDR2 SMNVEV (reference sequence). The CDR3 loop spans 13 amino acids. CDR3 bases: TGTGCCAGCAGCCTCGGGCTGGACTACGAGCAGTACTTC. Its translation is CASSLGLDYEQYF.

The V call is TRBV9, the J call TRBJ1-4; unclear D gene. Germline V gene data show CDR1 as SGDLS and CDR2 as YYNGEE. V lost 7 bases to trimming and J lost 0 bases, with 13 bases between them. The CDR3 is 15 amino acids. The chain's CDR3 is CASSASGTTNEKLFF. The DNA of the CDR3 is TGTGCCAGCTCCGCCTCGGGTACAACTAATGAAAAACTGTTTTTT.

This clonotype was counted a few times. The chain employs TRBV20-1 and TRBJ1-2, with a weak D call TRBD1 (5 bases). The length of the CDR3 is 13 residues. Germline assignment: CDR1 DFQATT and CDR2 SNEGSKA (reference sequence). V shed 3 bases and J shed 0 bases, with 8 bases lying between them. CDR3 in DNA: TGCAGTGCTAGGCAGGGTTCTAACTATGGCTACACCTTC. It encodes CSARQGSNYGYTF.

This clonotype was detected a few times. The gene calls are TRBV12-5 and TRBJ1-1; D remains unclear. The CDR3 length is 14 residues. CDR1 is LGHNT, CDR2 FRNRAP, per germline. V was cut by 7 bases and J by 1 base, with 13 bases left in between. The CDR3 sequence: CASALHIQNTEAFF. In DNA form, the CDR3 reads TGTGCTAGTGCCCTCCACATCCAGAACACTGAAGCTTTCTTT.

This clonotype was seen only a few times. This chain links TRBV12-3 or TRBV12-4 with TRBJ1-6, with D maybe TRBD1 (6 bases). V lost 3 bases to trimming and J lost 10 bases, with 10 bases between them. This CDR3 has 13 amino acids. The CDR3 reads CASSFKGGSPLHF. The DNA of the CDR3 is TGTGCCAGCAGTTTTAAGGGGGGGTCACCCCTCCACTTT.

The chain combines TRBV6-1 with TRBJ2-5; 13 nucleotides line up with TRBD2. V gave up 9 bases and J gave up 4 bases; unmatched junction bases: 5. The CDR3 consists of 14 residues. CDR1 and CDR2 (germline): MNHNS, SASEGT. The CDR3 region is CARRRTSGGETQYF. CDR3 DNA sequence: TGTGCCAGACGGAGGACTAGCGGGGGAGAGACCCAGTACTTC.

With respect to this clonotype: It may be a read error: a sequence one base away is much more abundant. V and J are TRBV7-2 and TRBJ1-1; D is perhaps TRBD1 (6 bases). Looked up from germline, CDR1 is SGHTA and CDR2 is FQGNSA. V was shortened by 3 bases and J by 4 bases, with 12 bases between the two germline ends. The CDR3 sequence is 14 residues long. CDR3 DNA: TGTGCCAGCAGCTTCCCCGGGACAACCACTGAAGCTTTCTTT. Its translation is CASSFPGTTTEAFF.

The sample holds one count of this clonotype. The J gene is TRBJ2-1, the V gene TRBV9; a weak D match, TRBD2 (5 bases). The CDR3 spans 16 residues. The V end was cut by 4 bases, the J end by 0 bases, with 14 bases between. Germline-derived CDR1 and CDR2 are SGDLS and YYNGEE. The CDR3 nucleotides are TGTGCCAGCAGCCCCTGGACTCCGAGCTCCTACAATGAGCAGTTCTTC. Its protein is CASSPWTPSSYNEQFF.